These T cell receptor beta chains were read from a single sample in a study of T cell repertoires in cytomegalovirus infection. Using its own MiXCR run on the reads, TCRdb lists one record per CDR3 protein. The table lists 160,000 or so distinct CDR3 sequences, about 15% of them singletons, with around 19% in the top ten. Sequencing was done on a sample of CD8+ T cells from PBMCs. The receptors shown here come from a human donor in good health (CMV status not recorded). Some clones in this sample may be carry-over from other donors' samples. CDR3s include the opening cysteine and the closing phenylalanine or tryptophan. Fields, in order: clone size, D gene, J gene, V gene, CDR3 DNA, CDR3 protein. The D gene is left open where the match is weak. Clone size appears in some rows only: once, few, many, or a class for an expanded clone.

clone_size: .
d_call: TRBD2
j_call: TRBJ2-1
v_call: TRBV20-1
cdr3_nt: TGCAGTGCCGAAGGGACTAACTCCTACAATGAGCAGTTCTTC
cdr3_aa: CSAEGTNSYNEQFF

clone_size: many
d_call: TRBD1
j_call: TRBJ1-1
v_call: TRBV7-9
cdr3_nt: TGTGCCAGCAGCTCGGACAGGACCATGAACACTGAAGCTTTCTTT
cdr3_aa: CASSSDRTMNTEAFF

clone_size: few
d_call: TRBD2
j_call: TRBJ2-4
v_call: TRBV6-4
cdr3_nt: TGTGCCAGCAGTGACTCAGTGACTAGCGGGGGGGCGGCCAAAAACATTCAGTACTTC
cdr3_aa: CASSDSVTSGGAAKNIQYF

clone_size: .
d_call: .
j_call: TRBJ2-7
v_call: TRBV7-6
cdr3_nt: TGTGCCAGCAGCTCAGAGCGTTCCATCTACGAGCAGTACTTC
cdr3_aa: CASSSERSIYEQYF

clone_size: many
d_call: TRBD2
j_call: TRBJ2-1
v_call: TRBV27
cdr3_nt: TGTGCCAGCAGTGCCGGGACTAGCGGATACAATGAGCAGTTCTTC
cdr3_aa: CASSAGTSGYNEQFF

clone_size: .
d_call: .
j_call: TRBJ2-3
v_call: TRBV7-9
cdr3_nt: TGTGCCAGCAGCGCACGGTCGGATACGCAGTATTTT
cdr3_aa: CASSARSDTQYF

clone_size: few
d_call: TRBD1
j_call: TRBJ1-6
v_call: TRBV28
cdr3_nt: TGTGCCAGCAGTAGTAGTAGGACAGGGGATTCACCCCTCCACTTT
cdr3_aa: CASSSSRTGDSPLHF

clone_size: few
d_call: .
j_call: TRBJ2-2
v_call: TRBV7-9
cdr3_nt: TGTGCCAGCAGCTTAAGAAGGGCCGAGCTGTTTTTT
cdr3_aa: CASSLRRAELFF

clone_size: .
d_call: .
j_call: TRBJ1-1
v_call: TRBV7-8
cdr3_nt: TGTGCCAGCAGCTTGGAGGGGTTCGGGGGGAACACTGAAGCTTTCTTT
cdr3_aa: CASSLEGFGGNTEAFF

clone_size: .
d_call: .
j_call: TRBJ2-1
v_call: TRBV6-1
cdr3_nt: TGTGCCAGCAGTCGGCAGGGCCCCTACAATGAGCAGTTCTTC
cdr3_aa: CASSRQGPYNEQFF

clone_size: few
d_call: TRBD1
j_call: TRBJ1-2
v_call: TRBV3-1
cdr3_nt: TGTGCCACTAGCAGTACACAGGGGCGCCCCTATGGCTACACCTTC
cdr3_aa: CATSSTQGRPYGYTF

clone_size: few
d_call: .
j_call: TRBJ2-1
v_call: TRBV6-2/TRBV6-3
cdr3_nt: TGTGCCAGCAGTTATCCCATGGCCCGCGGCCCCTACAATGAGCAGTTCTTC
cdr3_aa: CASSYPMARGPYNEQFF

clone_size: few
d_call: .
j_call: TRBJ1-1
v_call: TRBV14
cdr3_nt: TGTGCCAGCAGCCAACTTGACAGACTGGGGAACACTGAAGCTTTCTTT
cdr3_aa: CASSQLDRLGNTEAFF

clone_size: .
d_call: TRBD2
j_call: TRBJ2-3
v_call: TRBV7-2
cdr3_nt: TGTGCCAGCAGCTTATACGGGAGGGCTAGCACAGATACGCAGTATTTT
cdr3_aa: CASSLYGRASTDTQYF

clone_size: many
d_call: .
j_call: TRBJ2-1
v_call: TRBV4-1
cdr3_nt: TGCGCCAGCAGCCAAGATTGGCCGGGGCGGTACAATGAGCAGTTCTTC
cdr3_aa: CASSQDWPGRYNEQFF

clone_size: few
d_call: TRBD2
j_call: TRBJ2-1
v_call: TRBV20-1
cdr3_nt: TGCAGTGCTGAGGGAAGAAGGACTAGCGGGAGGGCGCCCTACAATGAGCAGTTCTTC
cdr3_aa: CSAEGRRTSGRAPYNEQFF

clone_size: .
d_call: .
j_call: TRBJ2-1
v_call: TRBV7-2
cdr3_nt: TGTGCCAGCAGCCCTTGGACGAACAATGAGCAGTTCTTC
cdr3_aa: CASSPWTNNEQFF

clone_size: .
d_call: TRBD2
j_call: TRBJ2-7
v_call: TRBV6-5
cdr3_nt: TGTGCCAGCAGTTATATTTCCGTTAGCGGGAGCTCCTACGAGCAGTACTTC
cdr3_aa: CASSYISVSGSSYEQYF

clone_size: .
d_call: TRBD2
j_call: TRBJ2-1
v_call: TRBV4-2
cdr3_nt: TGTGCCAGCAGCAAGGAGGAAGGGACTAGCGGCAATGAGCAGTTCTTC
cdr3_aa: CASSKEEGTSGNEQFF

clone_size: few
d_call: TRBD2
j_call: TRBJ2-1
v_call: TRBV9
cdr3_nt: TGTGCCAGCAGCGCGTTAGTCGGGGGGGCTAACTCCTACAATGAGCAGTTCTTC
cdr3_aa: CASSALVGGANSYNEQFF

clone_size: .
d_call: TRBD1
j_call: TRBJ2-1
v_call: TRBV6-8
cdr3_nt: TGTGCCAGCAGTACGGACAGGGGTATCTACAATGAGCAGTTCTTC
cdr3_aa: CASSTDRGIYNEQFF

clone_size: .
d_call: TRBD2
j_call: TRBJ2-1
v_call: TRBV19
cdr3_nt: TGTGCCAGTAGTATTACTAGCGGTTACAATGAGCAGTTCTTC
cdr3_aa: CASSITSGYNEQFF

clone_size: few
d_call: .
j_call: TRBJ2-4
v_call: TRBV7-2
cdr3_nt: TGTGCCAGCCCGGAAGGAGCCAAAAACATTCAGTACTTC
cdr3_aa: CASPEGAKNIQYF

clone_size: .
d_call: .
j_call: TRBJ2-2
v_call: TRBV7-2
cdr3_nt: TGTGCCAGCAGCTTACCCACTAGCCCCGGGGAGCTGTTTTTT
cdr3_aa: CASSLPTSPGELFF

clone_size: .
d_call: .
j_call: TRBJ1-1
v_call: TRBV7-9
cdr3_nt: TGTGCCAGCAGCTTACCCACAATAGGGGCCCCCACTGAAGCTTTCTTT
cdr3_aa: CASSLPTIGAPTEAFF

clone_size: .
d_call: TRBD2
j_call: TRBJ2-1
v_call: TRBV9
cdr3_nt: TGTGCCAGCAGCCCCGGGACTAACTTCGTGGAGCAGTTCTTC
cdr3_aa: CASSPGTNFVEQFF

clone_size: few
d_call: TRBD2
j_call: TRBJ2-2
v_call: TRBV2
cdr3_nt: TGTGCCAGCAGTGGGGGACTAGACCACACCGGGGAGCTGTTTTTT
cdr3_aa: CASSGGLDHTGELFF

clone_size: .
d_call: .
j_call: TRBJ2-5
v_call: TRBV28
cdr3_nt: TGTGCCAGCAGTTTGGAGACGAATAACCAAGAGACCCAGTACTTC
cdr3_aa: CASSLETNNQETQYF

clone_size: .
d_call: TRBD2
j_call: TRBJ2-5
v_call: TRBV3-1
cdr3_nt: TGTGCCAGCAACCCTAGCGGGGGGTTCCAGAAGACCCAGTACTTC
cdr3_aa: CASNPSGGFQKTQYF

clone_size: .
d_call: TRBD2
j_call: TRBJ2-5
v_call: TRBV7-9
cdr3_nt: TGTGCCAGCAGCTTATTGACTAGCGGGAGGGGAGAGACCCAGTACTTC
cdr3_aa: CASSLLTSGRGETQYF

clone_size: few
d_call: .
j_call: TRBJ2-2
v_call: TRBV11-2
cdr3_nt: TGTGCCAGCAGCAAAGGGAACACCGGGGAGCTGTTTTTT
cdr3_aa: CASSKGNTGELFF

clone_size: .
d_call: TRBD1
j_call: TRBJ1-1
v_call: TRBV7-3
cdr3_nt: TGTGCCAGCAGCCTCAATCCGGGACAGGGCCGTGAAGCTTTCTTT
cdr3_aa: CASSLNPGQGREAFF

clone_size: .
d_call: .
j_call: TRBJ2-6
v_call: TRBV6-5
cdr3_nt: TGTGCCAGCAGTTCCACAGGGCCTGGGGCCAACGTCCTGACTTTC
cdr3_aa: CASSSTGPGANVLTF

clone_size: medium-sized
d_call: TRBD2
j_call: TRBJ2-5
v_call: TRBV7-8
cdr3_nt: TGTGCCAGCAGGACCGGGACTAGCGGGAGGCGAGGAGAGACCCAGTACTTC
cdr3_aa: CASRTGTSGRRGETQYF

clone_size: few
d_call: .
j_call: TRBJ1-5
v_call: TRBV12-3/TRBV12-4
cdr3_nt: TGTGCCAGCAGTTTAAGCCCTCCCCAGGGCAATCAGCCCCAGCATTTT
cdr3_aa: CASSLSPPQGNQPQHF